This T cell receptor beta chain was sequenced during a study of blood T cell repertoires in COVID-19. Study details: Samples came from the United States, Italy and Spain, spanning acute and convalescent COVID-19.

Original analysis: Reference gene primers were amplified, and this amplification served to estimate nucleated cell counts. Data came from immunoSEQ multiplex PCR; TCRdb stores just in-frame clones and leaves some out. V and J calls and clone size come straight from that table; D and trimming were deduced from the DNA. The data contain approximately 230,000 clones, around 88% of them seen just once; the ten biggest clones take up approximately 15%. Trimming removed 0 bases from V and 5 bases from J, with 17 bases in between. The CDR3 length is 16 residues. The rearrangement links TRBV5-3 to TRBJ1-2; maybe TRBD1 (5 bases). TRBV5-3 is noted as an ORF with a role that remains uncertain. This TCR was recovered from a woman aged 45 to 65 with acute COVID-19. Sequencing used PBMCs or T cells enriched from blood (not recorded which). The CDR3 DNA sequence: TGTGCCAGAAGCTTGGAAGCAGGGAGGGACTATTATGGCTACACCTTC. Encoded protein: CARSLEAGRDYYGYTF.